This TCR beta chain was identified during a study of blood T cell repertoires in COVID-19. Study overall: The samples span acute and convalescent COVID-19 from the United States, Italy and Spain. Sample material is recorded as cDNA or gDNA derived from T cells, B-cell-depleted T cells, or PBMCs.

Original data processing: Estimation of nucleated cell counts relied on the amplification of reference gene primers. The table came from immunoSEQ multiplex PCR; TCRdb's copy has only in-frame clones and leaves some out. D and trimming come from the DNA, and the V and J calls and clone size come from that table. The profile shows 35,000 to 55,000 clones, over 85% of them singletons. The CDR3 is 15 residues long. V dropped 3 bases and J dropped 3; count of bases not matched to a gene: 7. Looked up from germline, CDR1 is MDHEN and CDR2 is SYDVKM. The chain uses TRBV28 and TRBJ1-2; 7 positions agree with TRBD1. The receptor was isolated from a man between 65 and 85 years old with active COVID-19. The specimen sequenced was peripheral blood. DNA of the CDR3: TGTGCCAGCAGTTTTTTGTCAGGGGGTCACTATGGCTACACCTTC. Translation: CASSFLSGGHYGYTF.